The T cell receptor (beta chain) under discussion was sequenced for a study of blood T cells in healthy people across ages (dated by TCRdb to about 2015). At the level of the whole study: In model experiments, template switching captured roughly one uniquely barcoded TCR beta cDNA molecule for every two T cells. To track age-related changes in TCR beta repertoire diversity, the study relied on deep sequencing normalized with unique cDNA molecular identifiers. The donors were divided into four age groups: young (average approximately 17 years), middle-aged (approximately 41), aged (about 60) and long-lived (82). To avoid experimental bias, donors of different ages were distributed randomly across sequencing lanes. The study analyzed two additional independent replicas of 1 million unique cDNA reads from the same blood draw for two donors, one aged 18 to 29 and one aged 80 or older. What the work shows at the level of the full study, not this receptor alone: The CMV infection status of donors was not known, potentially confounding age-related changes in expanded clonotypes. Bulk unsorted PBMC profiling prevented conclusive comparison of naive and antigen-experienced compartments. As age increased, observed TCR beta diversity per million T cells dropped in a roughly linear way, and a significant reduction was already evident by age about 36. Observed TCR beta diversity correlated strongly with the percentage of naive T cells measured by flow cytometry. Total diversity estimates from one million sequenced T cells were considered lower bounds and underestimates. Compared with the aged group, the long-lived group had more naive CD4+ T cells, fewer expanded clones and increased TCR diversity, suggesting age selection.

The donors were roughly 39 Caucasian individuals from Russia, aged roughly 6 to 100 years, who were systemically healthy. Ten milliliters of peripheral blood were drawn from each donor into EDTA-treated Vacutainer tubes. Ficoll-Paque density-gradient centrifugation was used to isolate PBMCs, with at least 7 million obtained per sample. Trizol reagent was used to extract total RNA from PBMCs, with at least 5 micrograms per sample. The percentages of naive CD45RAhigh/CD27high T cells were determined by flow cytometry on a PBMC aliquot from every donor. Library method: 5' RACE. Sequencing took place on an Illumina HiSeq 2500. A second PCR of about 7 to 12 cycles was performed with a sample-barcoded 5' primer and a J-beta primer mix. A template-switch 5' adaptor carrying 12 random nucleotides introduced a unique molecular identifier onto each TCR beta cDNA molecule. Each sample yielded at least 2.5 million CDR3-containing paired-end reads. First-strand cDNA was synthesized from all RNA with the Mint cDNA synthesis kit, primed by a TRBC-specific oligonucleotide. Following uracil-DNA glycosylase treatment, a first 18-cycle PCR with universal primers M1SS and BC2_uni_R was performed on all cDNA. On the study's bioinformatics: Each sample was normalized by randomly selecting 1 million high-quality reads, each carrying a distinct molecular identifier. Reads with shared molecular identifiers were discarded instead of being binned into consensus sequences. CDR3 identification, clonotype clustering and error correction used MiTCR with a Q25 quality threshold and the strictest error-elimination algorithm. Lower-bound total TCR beta diversity was estimated with a nonparametric unseen species model using Euler transformation. Through fastp at Q25 and MiXCR, TCRdb rebuilt clones from the public reads, retaining in-frame beta chains. Every CDR3 protein is listed once, alongside the most common genes and DNA of its rows. The V and J calls, along with clone size, are taken from TCRdb and not from the paper's own processing. This sample has just under 750,000 distinct CDR3 sequences in its table, and approximately 22% of those were observed once. Approximately 20% of the sample goes to the ten largest clones.

Notes on this clonotype: The antigen it binds to is not known. Base qualities are not recorded, but no much larger clone differs from it by a single base.

V is reduced by 2 bases and J by 4 bases, leaving a spacing of 15 bases between them. Looking up the germline V gene (reference sequence) yields CDR1 SEHNR and CDR2 FQNEAQ. The CDR3, cysteine through phenylalanine, is 16 amino acids long. Just the 48-base CDR3 DNA is kept, in frame starting at base 1. The sequence joins TRBV7-9 to TRBJ2-1, with the D segment possibly TRBD1 or TRBD2, each aligning over 6 bases. Sequenced sample: blood. The source is a man aged 70 or older in good health. The CDR3 reads as follows: CASSLRGAGNYNEQFF. The nucleotide sequence is TGTGCCAGCAGCTTAAGGGGGGCAGGGAATTACAATGAGCAGTTCTTC.